Listed below are T cell receptor beta chains from one sample, sequenced in a study of T cell responses to AZD1222 COVID-19 vaccine. Only in-frame clones appear in the TCRdb table, and some are missing; sequencing was by immunoSEQ multiplex PCR. This sample has about 190,000 clones, with approximately 90% found just once. Sample: peripheral blood, taken on day 0 of AZD1222 vaccination. The receptor source for this set is an adult in good health. Each CDR3 is given with its conserved first and last residue. The order of the fields is clone size, V gene, D gene, J gene, CDR3 DNA, CDR3 protein. A D gene is named only where the DNA matches it firmly. The size field is filled for only some rows; it gives once, few, many or a size class.

abundance: few
v_gene: TRBV6-6
d_gene: .
j_gene: TRBJ2-7
CDR3nt: TGTGCCAGCAGTGCGCAGGGGGGGGCCTACGAGCAGTACTTC
CDR3aa: CASSAQGGAYEQYF

abundance: once
v_gene: TRBV11-2
d_gene: TRBD2
j_gene: TRBJ2-1
CDR3nt: TGTGCCAGCAGCCCACGACTAGCGGGAGTTGGCTACAATGAGCAGTTCTTC
CDR3aa: CASSPRLAGVGYNEQFF

abundance: .
v_gene: TRBV7-9
d_gene: .
j_gene: TRBJ2-7
CDR3nt: TGTGCCAGCAGCTTTTCTCCAACCTACGAGCAGTACTTC
CDR3aa: CASSFSPTYEQYF

abundance: .
v_gene: TRBV27
d_gene: TRBD2
j_gene: TRBJ2-3
CDR3nt: TGTGCCAGCAGTTTACGGGTTAGCGGGGGGGCGGATACGCAGTATTTT
CDR3aa: CASSLRVSGGADTQYF

abundance: .
v_gene: TRBV7-9
d_gene: .
j_gene: TRBJ1-1
CDR3nt: TGTGCCAGCAGCCCCCCCGCGCAGGGGAGCACTGAAGCTTTCTTT
CDR3aa: CASSPPAQGSTEAFF

abundance: .
v_gene: TRBV5-6
d_gene: TRBD1
j_gene: TRBJ1-5
CDR3nt: TGTGCCAGCAGCTCATTAGACAGGGTCAATCAGCCCCAGCATTTT
CDR3aa: CASSSLDRVNQPQHF

abundance: .
v_gene: TRBV27
d_gene: .
j_gene: TRBJ2-7
CDR3nt: TGTGCCAGCAGTTTAGAATTAGGCTACGAGCAGTACTTC
CDR3aa: CASSLELGYEQYF

abundance: .
v_gene: TRBV19
d_gene: TRBD1
j_gene: TRBJ1-2
CDR3nt: TGTGCCAGTAGTGAACAGGGGACCTATGGCTACACCTTC
CDR3aa: CASSEQGTYGYTF

abundance: .
v_gene: TRBV5-4
d_gene: .
j_gene: TRBJ1-1
CDR3nt: TGTGCCAGCAGCTTGGACCTTCGGGGGGACTTTGAAGCTTTCTTT
CDR3aa: CASSLDLRGDFEAFF

abundance: .
v_gene: TRBV16
d_gene: .
j_gene: TRBJ1-2
CDR3nt: TGTGCCAGCAGCCAACCGGACTATGGCTACACCTTC
CDR3aa: CASSQPDYGYTF

abundance: .
v_gene: TRBV27
d_gene: .
j_gene: TRBJ2-2
CDR3nt: TGTGCCAGCAGTTTATGGGCAGGGGTCGGGGGATCCACCGGGGAGCTGTTTTTT
CDR3aa: CASSLWAGVGGSTGELFF

abundance: once
v_gene: TRBV23-1
d_gene: .
j_gene: TRBJ2-3
CDR3nt: TGCGCCAGCAGTCAATATATCACAGAGATGAGCACAGATACGCAGTATTTT
CDR3aa: CASSQYITEMSTDTQYF

abundance: .
v_gene: TRBV6-2/TRBV6-3
d_gene: .
j_gene: TRBJ2-7
CDR3nt: TGTGCCAGCAGTTACATGTCGGGGCCCTCCTACGAGCAGTACTTC
CDR3aa: CASSYMSGPSYEQYF

abundance: .
v_gene: TRBV7-8
d_gene: .
j_gene: TRBJ2-1
CDR3nt: TGTGCCAGCAGCTCGATAAGAAAGACGGCTAGCTCCTACAATGAGCAGTTCTTC
CDR3aa: CASSSIRKTASSYNEQFF

abundance: .
v_gene: TRBV14
d_gene: .
j_gene: TRBJ1-3
CDR3nt: TGTGCCAGCAGCCAAGTTTCTGCAGGGGCGGTTGGAAACACCATATATTTT
CDR3aa: CASSQVSAGAVGNTIYF

abundance: .
v_gene: TRBV29-1
d_gene: .
j_gene: TRBJ2-1
CDR3nt: TGCAGCGCCACCCCTAGGTTAACCCAAGGTGAGCAGTTCTTC
CDR3aa: CSATPRLTQGEQFF

abundance: once
v_gene: TRBV10-3
d_gene: .
j_gene: TRBJ1-1
CDR3nt: TGTGCCATCAGTGAGTCGAGGGCAGCCACTGAAGCTTTCTTT
CDR3aa: CAISESRAATEAFF

abundance: .
v_gene: TRBV7-2
d_gene: .
j_gene: TRBJ1-4
CDR3nt: TGTGCCAGCAGCTTACCTCCCCCAGGCGCGGGTGAAAATGAAAAACTGTTTTTT
CDR3aa: CASSLPPPGAGENEKLFF

abundance: .
v_gene: TRBV5-1
d_gene: .
j_gene: TRBJ2-3
CDR3nt: TGCGCCAGCAGCTTGGCTACAGATACGCAGTATTTT
CDR3aa: CASSLATDTQYF

abundance: .
v_gene: TRBV4-3
d_gene: .
j_gene: TRBJ2-4
CDR3nt: TGCGCCAGCAGCCAAGAGTTTACTGACATTCAGTACTTC
CDR3aa: CASSQEFTDIQYF

abundance: .
v_gene: TRBV10-2
d_gene: .
j_gene: TRBJ2-7
CDR3nt: TGCGCCAGCAGTGATCTGGGGTTAGAGCAGTACTTC
CDR3aa: CASSDLGLEQYF

abundance: .
v_gene: TRBV4-2
d_gene: TRBD1
j_gene: TRBJ2-5
CDR3nt: TGTGCCAGCAGCCTCGGACAGGGGCTGGAGACCCAGTACTTC
CDR3aa: CASSLGQGLETQYF

abundance: once
v_gene: TRBV5-1
d_gene: TRBD1
j_gene: TRBJ1-1
CDR3nt: TGCGCCAGCAGCCTGGAACAAGGACAGGGCACTGAAGCTTTCTTT
CDR3aa: CASSLEQGQGTEAFF

abundance: .
v_gene: TRBV11-2
d_gene: .
j_gene: TRBJ1-1
CDR3nt: TGTGCCAGCAGCCCTTCCTCAGGGAACACTGAAGCTTTCTTT
CDR3aa: CASSPSSGNTEAFF

abundance: .
v_gene: TRBV3-1/TRBV3-2
d_gene: TRBD2
j_gene: TRBJ2-7
CDR3nt: TGTGCCAGCAGCGGACTAGCCTACGAGCAGTACTTC
CDR3aa: CASSGLAYEQYF

abundance: .
v_gene: TRBV5-1
d_gene: TRBD2
j_gene: TRBJ2-7
CDR3nt: TGCGCCAGCAGCTTGAGTAGCGGGGGGGCGTACGAGCAGTACTTC
CDR3aa: CASSLSSGGAYEQYF

abundance: .
v_gene: TRBV14
d_gene: .
j_gene: TRBJ2-1
CDR3nt: TGTGCCAGCAGCCCGGGACTCAGATCCAATGAGCAGTTCTTC
CDR3aa: CASSPGLRSNEQFF

abundance: .
v_gene: TRBV7-9
d_gene: .
j_gene: TRBJ1-3
CDR3nt: TGTGCCAGCAGCTTAGGTCCAGCCGCCTCTGGAAACACCATATATTTT
CDR3aa: CASSLGPAASGNTIYF

abundance: .
v_gene: TRBV7-6
d_gene: TRBD2
j_gene: TRBJ2-1
CDR3nt: TGTGCCAGCAGCTTAGTTCTTGTGGGTGGTCTAGCGGGAGCGTTTGAGCAGTTCTTC
CDR3aa: CASSLVLVGGLAGAFEQFF

abundance: .
v_gene: TRBV9
d_gene: .
j_gene: TRBJ2-7
CDR3nt: TGTGCCAGCAGCCCCACGGGAAGCTCGAGCTCCTACGAGCAGTACTTC
CDR3aa: CASSPTGSSSSYEQYF

abundance: .
v_gene: TRBV7-9
d_gene: TRBD1
j_gene: TRBJ1-2
CDR3nt: TGTGCCAGCAGGGACGGGACAGGGCACTATGGCTACACCTTC
CDR3aa: CASRDGTGHYGYTF

abundance: .
v_gene: TRBV29-1
d_gene: .
j_gene: TRBJ1-1
CDR3nt: TGCAGCGCCTCGTATTCGTCGGGCACTGAAGCTTTCTTT
CDR3aa: CSASYSSGTEAFF

abundance: .
v_gene: TRBV5-4
d_gene: .
j_gene: TRBJ1-2
CDR3nt: TGTGCCAGCAGCCTGGGGGTATCGGGGGGCTACACCTTC
CDR3aa: CASSLGVSGGYTF

abundance: .
v_gene: TRBV18
d_gene: .
j_gene: TRBJ1-1
CDR3nt: TGTGCCAGCTCACCCTACGAGACCACTGAAGCTTTCTTT
CDR3aa: CASSPYETTEAFF

abundance: .
v_gene: TRBV7-2
d_gene: .
j_gene: TRBJ1-1
CDR3nt: TGTGCCAGCAGCGCGAGGACAATTACTGAAGCTTTCTTT
CDR3aa: CASSARTITEAFF

abundance: few
v_gene: TRBV29-1
d_gene: TRBD1
j_gene: TRBJ1-6
CDR3nt: TGCAGCGTTCGCGGGACAGGGACTTCACCCCTCCACTTT
CDR3aa: CSVRGTGTSPLHF

abundance: .
v_gene: TRBV3-1/TRBV3-2
d_gene: TRBD1
j_gene: TRBJ1-3
CDR3nt: TGTGCCAGCAGGTCACAGGGGGCATCTGGAAACACCATATATTTT
CDR3aa: CASRSQGASGNTIYF

abundance: .
v_gene: TRBV20-1
d_gene: TRBD1
j_gene: TRBJ1-1
CDR3nt: TGCAGTGCTAGTTCTAACAGGGCAGGGGGAACAGCTTTCTTT
CDR3aa: CSASSNRAGGTAFF

abundance: .
v_gene: TRBV28
d_gene: .
j_gene: TRBJ2-4
CDR3nt: TGTGCCAGCAGTTCATCTGGGTTGTTGAACATTCAGTACTTC
CDR3aa: CASSSSGLLNIQYF

abundance: .
v_gene: TRBV20-1
d_gene: .
j_gene: TRBJ1-6
CDR3nt: TGCAGTGCTAGTTGGGGGGCCTATAATTCACCCCTCCACTTT
CDR3aa: CSASWGAYNSPLHF

abundance: .
v_gene: TRBV5-3
d_gene: .
j_gene: TRBJ2-1
CDR3nt: TGTGCCAGAAGCCTCGGGGCCCCCCTGGGCTCCTACAATGAGCAGTTCTTC
CDR3aa: CARSLGAPLGSYNEQFF

abundance: .
v_gene: TRBV9
d_gene: .
j_gene: TRBJ2-7
CDR3nt: TGTGCCAGCAGCGTAGAAGCTAGAAGCTACGAGCAGTACTTC
CDR3aa: CASSVEARSYEQYF

abundance: once
v_gene: TRBV9
d_gene: TRBD2
j_gene: TRBJ2-2
CDR3nt: TGTGCCAGCAGCGTCGATAGCGGGAGGGCGAACACCGGGGAGCTGTTTTTT
CDR3aa: CASSVDSGRANTGELFF

abundance: .
v_gene: TRBV11-2
d_gene: TRBD1
j_gene: TRBJ1-4
CDR3nt: TGTGCCAGCAGCGTCGGGACAGGTGGTGAAAAACTGTTTTTT
CDR3aa: CASSVGTGGEKLFF